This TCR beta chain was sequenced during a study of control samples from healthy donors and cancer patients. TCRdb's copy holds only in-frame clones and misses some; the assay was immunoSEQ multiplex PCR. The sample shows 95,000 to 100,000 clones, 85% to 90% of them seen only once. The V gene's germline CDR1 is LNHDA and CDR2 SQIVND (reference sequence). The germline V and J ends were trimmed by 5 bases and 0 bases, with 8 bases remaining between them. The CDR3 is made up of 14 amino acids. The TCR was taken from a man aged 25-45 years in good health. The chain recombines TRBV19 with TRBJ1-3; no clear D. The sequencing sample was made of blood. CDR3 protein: CASSLGSSGNTIYF. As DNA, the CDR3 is TGTGCCAGTAGTTTGGGGTCCTCTGGAAACACCATATATTTT.